Each of the 24 T cell receptor beta chains below was sequenced from the same sample in a study of CD8 T cells in ankylosing spondylitis. TCRdb re-called the 5' RACE reads with MiXCR, one entry per CDR3 protein. The table has under 850,000 distinct CDR3 sequences, 15% to 20% seen once. These receptors have no identified antigens. Study observations and caveats: Typical of ankylosing spondylitis blood, it appeared, was a TCR beta motif of under 10 highly homologous variants.

Sample: blood, either unsorted or a sorted T cell fraction (not recorded which). The receptor set was obtained from a male donor with ankylosing spondylitis.

This clonotype was recorded a few times. This chain connects TRBV7-9 to TRBJ2-5, with a possible D match to TRBD2 (5 bases). Germline V gives CDR1 SEHNR, CDR2 FQNEAQ (reference sequence). V gave up 3 bases and J gave up 5 bases, with 16 bases separating them. The CDR3 has 15 residues. Written as DNA, the CDR3 is TGTGCCAGCAGCTTCCCGACGGGGATTGAGGAGACCCAGTACTTC. Translated: CASSFPTGIEETQYF. Looking up the rest from reference TRBV7-9 and TRBJ2-5 gives the full variable domain: DTGVSQNPRHKITKRGQNVTFRCDPISEHNRLYWYRQTLGQGPEFLTYFQNEAQLEKSRLLSDRFSAERPKGSFSTLEIQRTEQGDSAMYLCASSFPTGIEETQYFGPGTRLLVL.

The V gene is TRBV4-1, the J gene TRBJ2-2, with D perhaps TRBD2 (5 bases). The CDR3 has 16 residues. Germline CDR1 reads MGHRA; CDR2 reads YSYEKL. The germline V and J ends were trimmed by 3 bases and 5 bases, with 16 bases remaining between them. The CDR3 loop is CASSQITPRGTGELFF. CDR3 coding DNA: TGCGCCAGCAGCCAGATTACACCGCGAGGGACCGGGGAGCTGTTTTTT.

The chain employs TRBV11-2 and TRBJ2-2; D gene ambiguous. Germline CDR1 reads SGHAT; CDR2 reads FQNNGV. V gave up 5 bases and J gave up 3 bases, with 10 bases separating them. This CDR3 has 14 amino acids. This CDR3 reads CASSLSADTGELFF. The CDR3 DNA reads TGTGCCAGCAGCCTCTCGGCGGACACCGGGGAGCTGTTTTTT. Complete variable domain (other parts from reference TRBV11-2 and TRBJ2-2): EAGVAQSPRYKIIEKRQSVAFWCNPISGHATLYWYQQILGQGPKLLIQFQNNGVVDDSQLPKDRFSAERLKGVDSTLKIQPAKLEDSAVYLCASSLSADTGELFFGEGSRLTVL.

The chain joins TRBV20-1 to TRBJ2-1; D uncertain. The CDR3 loop spans 13 amino acids. Deletions cut 0 bases from V and 4 bases from J, with 7 bases between. Germline V lookup: CDR1 DFQATT, CDR2 SNEGSKA (reference sequence). CDR3 nucleotides: TGCAGTGCTAGAGATATGGCGTACAATGAGCAGTTCTTC. Translation: CSARDMAYNEQFF.

This clonotype was seen only a few times. The chain links TRBV25-1 to TRBJ2-1, with D perhaps matching TRBD2 (6 bases). With 4 bases removed from V and 9 bases from J, the gap between germline ends came to 19 bases. This CDR3 has 15 residues. The germline gives CDR1 MGHDK, CDR2 SYGVNS. CDR3 sequence (DNA): TGTGCCAGCAGTGTTGTGGGAGGACTAACCTTTGAGCAGTTCTTC. It yields the protein CASSVVGGLTFEQFF.

This clonotype showed up just a few times. The genes are TRBV14 and TRBJ1-5; D uncertain. This CDR3 spans 15 amino acids. Germline V gene sequence: CDR1 SGHDN, CDR2 FVKESK. V lost 4 bases and J 1 base, leaving 11 bases between the germline ends. In nucleotides, the CDR3 is TGTGCCAGCAGCCCGGCCTCTCGGAGCAATCAGCCCCAGCATTTT. Translation: CASSPASRSNQPQHF.

The chain links TRBV5-1 to TRBJ2-3, with unresolved D. The germline V gene encodes CDR1 SGHRS and CDR2 YFSETQ. V was shortened by 1 base and J by 2 bases, with 8 bases between the two germline ends. CDR3 length: 14 amino acids. The CDR3 DNA reads as TGCGCCAGCAGCTTGTTGGGTCTCACAGATACGCAGTATTTT. Translating it yields CASSLLGLTDTQYF.

The genes are TRBV3-1 and TRBJ2-5, with unresolved D. The germline V and J ends were trimmed by 4 bases and 5 bases, with 23 bases remaining between them. This CDR3 contains 17 residues. Germline V gene lookup returns CDR1 LGHDT and CDR2 YNNKEL (reference sequence). CDR3 loop: CASSPPVWVMGRETQYF. CDR3 sequence (DNA): TGTGCCAGCAGCCCACCTGTCTGGGTAATGGGTAGGGAGACCCAGTACTTC.

The V and J genes are TRBV7-3 and TRBJ2-3, with D perhaps matching TRBD1 (5 bases). V was trimmed by 5 bases and J by 2 bases, leaving 17 bases between them. This CDR3 is built from 16 residues. The germline V gene encodes CDR1 SGHTA and CDR2 FQGTGA. CDR3 sequence reads: CASSPNQGRSTDTQYF. CDR3 bases: TGTGCCAGCAGCCCCAATCAGGGCCGCTCCACAGATACGCAGTATTTT.

This clonotype was detected many times. The chain carries TRBV12-3 or TRBV12-4 and TRBJ2-3; TRBD2 aligns across 7 bases. This CDR3 has 15 amino acids. V lost 2 bases to trimming and J lost 5 bases; unmatched junction nucleotides: 7. The CDR3 sequence is CASSLRAGVIDTQYF. As DNA, the CDR3 is TGTGCCAGCAGTTTACGGGCGGGAGTGATAGATACGCAGTATTTT.

This clonotype was counted only a few times. The rearrangement uses TRBV10-3 and TRBJ2-1, with TRBD1 identical over 11 bases. The germline gives CDR1 ENHRY, CDR2 SYGVKD. The CDR3 spans 16 residues. V shed 6 bases and J 4 bases; nucleotides not matched to a gene: 8. The CDR3 reads CAISSGTGGGYNEQFF. In DNA form, the CDR3 reads TGTGCCATCAGCTCCGGGACAGGGGGAGGTTACAATGAGCAGTTCTTC.

This clonotype was recorded a few times. The rearrangement uses TRBV4-3 and TRBJ2-1; 8 positions agree with TRBD2. The CDR3 contains 20 residues. Germline values: CDR1 LGHNA, CDR2 YSLEER. With V trimmed by 0 bases and J by 0 bases, 13 bases remained unmatched. As DNA, the CDR3 is TGCGCCAGCAGCCAAGATCGTGGTAGCGGGATAGGGAACTCCTACAATGAGCAGTTCTTC. Amino acids: CASSQDRGSGIGNSYNEQFF.

A remark on this clonotype: At one end, the junction sequence differs from germline, possibly due to a read error. The genes are TRBV20-1 and TRBJ2-3; 7 nucleotides agree with TRBD1. Germline-derived CDR1 and CDR2 are DFQATT and SNEGSKA (reference sequence). This CDR3 is built from 15 residues. In DNA, the CDR3 is TGCTGTGCCCATACCCCGGGACAGATAGCAGATACGCAGTATTTT. Translated: CCAHTPGQIADTQYF.

This clonotype was detected a few times. This chain links TRBV7-9 with TRBJ1-4; TRBD1 matches 10 bases. V trimming: 5 bases; J trimming: 8 bases; junction bases outside the gene matches: 5. In germline, CDR1 is SEHNR, CDR2 FQNEAQ (reference sequence). The CDR3 consists of 14 residues. The CDR3 here is CASSLGQGEEKLFF. Here the CDR3 DNA reads TGTGCCAGCAGCCTCGGACAGGGGGAGGAAAAACTGTTTTTT.

This chain connects TRBV7-9 to TRBJ1-6, with unresolved D. The germline V and J ends were trimmed by 5 bases and 9 bases, with 11 bases remaining between them. CDR1 SEHNR and CDR2 FQNEAQ come from the germline V gene (reference sequence). This CDR3 region has 13 residues. CDR3 bases: TGTGCCAGCAGCATAGAGGGTAGTTCACCCCTCCACTTT. Translation: CASSIEGSSPLHF.

The chain links TRBV18 to TRBJ2-2; D possibly uses TRBD1 or TRBD2 (5 bases each). This CDR3 has 16 residues. Trimming left V 3 bases short and J 1 base short, with 12 bases between. Germline CDR1 KGHSH, CDR2 LQKENI. The CDR3 nucleotides read TGTGCCAGCTCACCTCGTAGGGGAGAGAACACCGGGGAGCTGTTTTTT. Protein product: CASSPRRGENTGELFF.

This clonotype has a count of ten or more. This rearrangement joins TRBV4-1 to TRBJ2-7; perhaps TRBD2 as D (6 bases). The CDR3 sequence is 16 residues long. The V end was cut by 1 base, the J end by 3 bases, with 16 bases between. Germline CDR1 MGHRA, CDR2 YSYEKL. The CDR3 DNA is TGCGCCAGCAGCCAAGTGGAGGGTAGAAGCAACTACGAGCAGTACTTC. Encoded protein: CASSQVEGRSNYEQYF.

This rearrangement joins TRBV19 to TRBJ1-2, with a tentative D call TRBD1 (5 bases). The CDR3 has 12 amino acids. V was clipped by 7 bases and J by 6 bases, with 12 bases between them. Germline CDR1 is LNHDA and CDR2 is SQIVND (reference sequence). The CDR3 DNA sequence: TGTGCCAGTATCGGGGGAACGCATGGCTACACCTTC. It specifies CASIGGTHGYTF.

This clonotype was seen ten or more times. V gene TRBV5-6 combines with J gene TRBJ2-4, with D possibly being TRBD1 or TRBD2 (5 bases each). Trimming took 1 base from V and 0 from J, leaving 11 bases between them. The CDR3 covers 16 residues. Germline V CDR1 and CDR2: SGHDT, YYEEEE. The CDR3 region is CASSLLGDLAKNIQYF. In DNA, the CDR3 is TGTGCCAGCAGCTTGTTGGGGGACCTAGCCAAAAACATTCAGTACTTC.

This clonotype was detected only a few times. The rearrangement links TRBV5-1 to TRBJ1-1; the D gene is possibly TRBD1 (5 bases). The CDR3 runs 15 residues. The ends were cut back, 4 bases at V and 1 base at J, with 14 bases in the middle. Per the germline V gene, CDR1 is SGHRS and CDR2 is YFSETQ. The DNA of the CDR3 is TGCGCCAGCAGCCTGAACGGGGGGACGAACACTGAAGCTTTCTTT. Protein sequence: CASSLNGGTNTEAFF.

The rearrangement uses TRBV29-1 and TRBJ2-1; no clear D gene. The CDR3 contains 12 residues. Germline V lookup: CDR1 SQVTM, CDR2 ANQGSEA. Trimming stripped 6 bases from V and 6 bases from J, with 12 bases between. CDR3 in amino acids: CSVGGAFNEQFF. CDR3 DNA: TGCAGCGTAGGTGGAGCGTTCAATGAGCAGTTCTTC.

This chain links TRBV9 with TRBJ1-1, with 10 bases identical to TRBD1. The CDR3 runs to 14 residues. V lost 3 bases and J lost 4; bases outside the gene matches: 3. Germline V CDR1 and CDR2: SGDLS, YYNGEE. In DNA, the CDR3 is TGTGCCAGCAGCGCCCGGGACAGGGGCACTGAAGCTTTCTTT. Its translation is CASSARDRGTEAFF.

The rearrangement uses TRBV4-1 and TRBJ2-4; TRBD1 agrees at 8 bases. The germline V gene has CDR1 MGHRA and CDR2 YSYEKL. The CDR3 runs to 18 residues. The trim removed 1 base at V and 1 base at J, leaving 9 bases unmatched. CDR3 DNA sequence: TGCGCCAGCAGCCAAGGCGGGGCAGGGGGCACGGCCAAAAACATTCAGTACTTC. Translation: CASSQGGAGGTAKNIQYF.

This clonotype was detected a few times. The rearrangement links TRBV12-3 or TRBV12-4 to TRBJ2-7; weak D call: TRBD1 (5 bases). Between the trimmed V and J ends, which lost 4 bases and 5 bases, there was a span of 9 bases. The CDR3 runs to 12 residues. In DNA form, the CDR3 reads TGTGCCAGCAGTTCGCCCAGGGACGAGCAGTACTTC. This sequence encodes CASSSPRDEQYF.